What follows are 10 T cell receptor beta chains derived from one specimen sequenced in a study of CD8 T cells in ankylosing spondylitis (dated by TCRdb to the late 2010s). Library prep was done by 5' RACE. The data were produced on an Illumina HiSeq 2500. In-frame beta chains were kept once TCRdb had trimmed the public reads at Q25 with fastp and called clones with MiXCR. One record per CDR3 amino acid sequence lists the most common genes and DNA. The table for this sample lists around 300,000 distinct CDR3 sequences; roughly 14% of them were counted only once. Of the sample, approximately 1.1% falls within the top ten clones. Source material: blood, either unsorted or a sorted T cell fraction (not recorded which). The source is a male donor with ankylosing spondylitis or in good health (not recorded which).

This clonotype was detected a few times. The CDR3 DNA follows: TGTGCCTGGAGCCTAGGGACAGCTTTGAACACCGGGGAGCTGTTTTTT. As protein: CAWSLGTALNTGELFF. The V call is TRBV30, the J call TRBJ2-2; 7 bases agree with TRBD1. Germline assignment: CDR1 GTSNPN and CDR2 SVGIG (reference sequence). The CDR3 is 16 residues long. V gave up 3 bases and J gave up 1 base; unmatched junction bases: 8.

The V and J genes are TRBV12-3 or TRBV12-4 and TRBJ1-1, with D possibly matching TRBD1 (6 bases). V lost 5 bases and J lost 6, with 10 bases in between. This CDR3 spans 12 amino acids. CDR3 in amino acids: CASSLRGPEAFF. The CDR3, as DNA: TGTGCCAGCAGTCTCAGGGGCCCTGAAGCTTTCTTT.

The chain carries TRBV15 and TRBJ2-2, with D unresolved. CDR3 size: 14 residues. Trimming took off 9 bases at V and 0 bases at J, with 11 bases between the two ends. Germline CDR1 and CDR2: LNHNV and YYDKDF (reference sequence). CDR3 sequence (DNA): TGTGCCACAATGGCCCCCTCGAACACCGGGGAGCTGTTTTTT. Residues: CATMAPSNTGELFF.

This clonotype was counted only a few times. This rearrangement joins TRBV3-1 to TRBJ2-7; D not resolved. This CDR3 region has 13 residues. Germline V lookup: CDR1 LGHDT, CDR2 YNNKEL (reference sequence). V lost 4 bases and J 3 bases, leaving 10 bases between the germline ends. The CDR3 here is CASSLRSGYEQYF. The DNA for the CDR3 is TGTGCCAGCAGCCTCAGATCTGGCTACGAGCAGTACTTC.

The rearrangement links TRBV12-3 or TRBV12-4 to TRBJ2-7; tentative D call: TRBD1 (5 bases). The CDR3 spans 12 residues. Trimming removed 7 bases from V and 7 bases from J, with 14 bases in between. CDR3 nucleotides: TGTGCCAGCAATGAAGGGGTCGGGGAGCAGTACTTC. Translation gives CASNEGVGEQYF.

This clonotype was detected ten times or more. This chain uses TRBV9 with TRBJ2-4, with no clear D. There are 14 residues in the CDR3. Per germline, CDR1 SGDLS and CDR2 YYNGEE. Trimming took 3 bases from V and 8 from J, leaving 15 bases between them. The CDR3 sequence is CASSDLKGGDIQYF. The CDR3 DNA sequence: TGTGCCAGCAGCGACCTCAAGGGTGGGGACATTCAGTACTTC.

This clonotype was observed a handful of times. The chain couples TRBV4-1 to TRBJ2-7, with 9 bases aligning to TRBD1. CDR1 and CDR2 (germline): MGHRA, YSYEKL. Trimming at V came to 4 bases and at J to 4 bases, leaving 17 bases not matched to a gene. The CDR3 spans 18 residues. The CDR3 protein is CASSPSKTEGQGLYEQYF. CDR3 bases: TGCGCCAGCAGCCCATCCAAAACCGAGGGACAGGGTCTGTACGAGCAGTACTTC.

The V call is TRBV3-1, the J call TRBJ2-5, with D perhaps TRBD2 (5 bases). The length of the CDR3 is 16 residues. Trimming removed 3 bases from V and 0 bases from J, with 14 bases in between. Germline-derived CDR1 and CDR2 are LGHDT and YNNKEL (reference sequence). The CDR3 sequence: CASSHFRTGYQETQYF. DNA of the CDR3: TGTGCCAGCAGCCACTTTAGGACGGGGTACCAAGAGACCCAGTACTTC.

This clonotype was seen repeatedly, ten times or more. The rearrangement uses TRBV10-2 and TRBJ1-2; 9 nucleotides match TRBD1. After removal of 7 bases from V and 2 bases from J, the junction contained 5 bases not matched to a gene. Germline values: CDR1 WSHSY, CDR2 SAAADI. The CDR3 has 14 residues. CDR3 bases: TGCGCCAGCAACCGGGACAGGGTCAACTATGGCTACACCTTC. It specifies CASNRDRVNYGYTF.

The CDR3 sequence is CASSSRAGGDTQYF. In DNA, the CDR3 is TGTGCCAGCAGCTCCAGGGCGGGGGGAGATACGCAGTATTTT. The genes are TRBV7-2 and TRBJ2-3, with 8 bases identical to TRBD2. J lost 5 bases, V lost 4 bases, and 5 bases had no gene match. The germline V gene has CDR1 SGHTA and CDR2 FQGNSA. The CDR3 has 14 residues. The variable domain in full, completed from reference TRBV7-2 and TRBJ2-3, reads GAGVSQSPSNKVTEKGKDVELRCDPISGHTALYWYRQSLGQGLEFLIYFQGNSAPDKSGLPSDRFSAERTGGSVSTLTIQRTQQEDSAVYLCASSSRAGGDTQYFGPGTRLTVL.